This T cell receptor beta chain is from a study of blood T cell repertoires in COVID-19. Study details: Specimens from acute and convalescent COVID-19 originated in the United States, Italy and Spain. PBMCs, B-cell-depleted T cells, or T cells provided the cDNA or gDNA that made up the material.

The germline CDR1 and CDR2 sequences are LNHDA and SQIVND (reference sequence). CDR3 length: 16 amino acids. V dropped 4 bases and J dropped 4; count of bases not matched to a gene: 7. In the authors' methods: From reference gene primer amplification, estimates of nucleated cell counts were derived. Repertoires were generated with immunoSEQ multiplex PCR, while TCRdb's copy carries only in-frame clones and drops some. V and J calls and clone size are copied from that table; D and trimming were computed from the DNA. The sample yields some 250,000 clones, approximately 84% seen once. Sequencing was done on a sample of peripheral blood. This TCR derives from a woman aged 25 to 45 who had recovered from COVID-19. The chain has TRBV19 and TRBJ2-3, with 11 bases lining up with TRBD2. CDR3 residues: CASSKSSGGAPDTQYF. The CDR3 DNA follows: TGTGCCAGTAGTAAAAGTAGCGGGGGGGCCCCAGATACGCAGTATTTT. Looking up the rest from reference TRBV19 and TRBJ2-3 gives the full variable domain: DGGITQSPKYLFRKEGQNVTLSCEQNLNHDAMYWYRQDPGQGLRLIYYSQIVNDFQKGDIAEGYSVSREKKESFPLTVTSAQKNPTAFYLCASSKSSGGAPDTQYFGPGTRLTVL.